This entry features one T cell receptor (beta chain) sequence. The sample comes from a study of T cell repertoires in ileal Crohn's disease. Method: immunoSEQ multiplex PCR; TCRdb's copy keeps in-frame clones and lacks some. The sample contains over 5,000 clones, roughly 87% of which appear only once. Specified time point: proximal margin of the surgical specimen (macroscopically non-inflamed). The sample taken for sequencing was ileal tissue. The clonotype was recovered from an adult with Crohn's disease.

The CDR3 DNA is TGTGCCAGCAGTTCCCCGGGGCTAGCGATGAACGAGCAGTACTTC. This gives the protein CASSSPGLAMNEQYF. The rearrangement joins TRBV6-5 to TRBJ2-7; maybe TRBD2 (6 bases). V was pared by 4 bases and J by 5 bases, with 18 bases between. Germline V gives CDR1 MNHEY, CDR2 SVGAGI. The CDR3 is 15 amino acids.